This T cell receptor (beta chain) was found in a study of T-cell memory formation after mild COVID-19. TCRdb passed the 5' RACE reads through MiXCR, listing each CDR3 protein once. Of over 350,000 distinct CDR3 sequences in the sample, more than 20% were seen once. Study results and caveats: The study found contracting CD4+ clones mainly in CM and EM and contracting CD8+ clones in EMRA.

Regarding this clonotype: Antigen: not known.

V was trimmed by 2 bases and J by 4 bases, leaving 14 bases between them. Germline assignment: CDR1 MNHEY and CDR2 SMNVEV (reference sequence). This CDR3 has 15 residues. The chain has TRBV27 and TRBJ1-2; possibly TRBD1 for D (6 bases). The sequenced sample was PBMCs or a T cell subset sorted from them (not recorded which). The TCR originated in an adult woman who had mild COVID-19 (a few samples of this study predate the infection). Cell type and time point are not known. The CDR3, as DNA: TGTGCCAGCAGTTTAACAGGGAGGTCGGCCTATGGCTACACCTTC. Its translation: CASSLTGRSAYGYTF.